Shown below are 27 T cell receptor beta chains from a single sample sequenced in a study of shared clonotypes between healthy human individuals. The assay was immunoSEQ multiplex PCR, and TCRdb's table has in-frame clones only and misses some. The sample shows 1,100,000 or so clones, more than 75% of them seen only once. Input material: memory CD4+ T cells from PBMCs. Subset noted: CD45RA-negative fraction. These receptors came from a man aged 18 to 29 in good health. Some clones in this sample may be carry-over from other donors' samples.

Turning to this clone: This sample also contains other DNA sequences that code for the same CDR3. The chain has TRBV9 and TRBJ2-7; the match to TRBD1 covers 10 bases. The V gene's germline CDR1 is SGDLS and CDR2 YYNGEE. The V gene end was trimmed by 3 bases and the J gene end by 4 bases; junction bases not matched to a gene: 1. This CDR3 has 13 amino acids. The CDR3 DNA follows: TGTGCCAGCAGCGGGGGACAGGGGTACGAGCAGTACTTC. Translation gives CASSGGQGYEQYF.

The count of this clone is one. Other DNA sequences of this sample code for an identical CDR3. The V gene is TRBV7-2, the J gene TRBJ2-1; no clear D. Germline loops: CDR1 SGHTA, CDR2 FQGNSA. There are 14 residues in the CDR3. With 3 bases removed from V and 4 bases from J, the gap between germline ends came to 10 bases. The CDR3 loop reads CASSLLTGYNEQFF. The CDR3 DNA sequence: TGTGCCAGCAGCTTGTTAACTGGGTACAATGAGCAGTTCTTC. The variable domain in full, with the rest retrieved from reference TRBV7-2 and TRBJ2-1, is GAGVSQSPSNKVTEKGKDVELRCDPISGHTALYWYRQSLGQGLEFLIYFQGNSAPDKSGLPSDRFSAERTGGSVSTLTIQRTQQEDSAVYLCASSLLTGYNEQFFGPGTRLTVL.

The chain recombines TRBV6-6 with TRBJ2-3; D not resolved. Germline V gene lookup returns CDR1 MNHNY and CDR2 SVGAGI (reference sequence). The V end lost 4 bases, the J end lost 1 base, and 15 bases lay between the germline ends. The CDR3 runs 16 residues. The CDR3 bases are TGTGCCAGCAGTTCACCCCAGCACACGGGCACAGATACGCAGTATTTT. Protein: CASSSPQHTGTDTQYF.

The genes are TRBV5-1 and TRBJ1-2; TRBD1 matches at 7 bases. V lost 4 bases to trimming and J lost 7 bases; unmatched junction nucleotides: 1. CDR1 and CDR2 (germline): SGHRS, YFSETQ. The CDR3 spans 11 residues. The CDR3 loop reads CASSGTAGYTF. DNA for the CDR3: TGCGCCAGCAGCGGGACAGCTGGCTACACCTTC.

The CDR3, as DNA: TGTGCCAGCAGCTTTCTGGGACAGGCCCCTTTCTGGACTGAAGCTTTCTTT. The encoded protein is CASSFLGQAPFWTEAFF. V usage is TRBV11-3 and J usage is TRBJ1-1; TRBD1 matches 8 bases. The CDR3 is 17 amino acids. The germline V gene encodes CDR1 SGHNT and CDR2 YENEEA. After removal of 3 bases from V and 5 bases from J, the junction contained 14 bases not matched to a gene.

The rearrangement joins TRBV9 to TRBJ2-3; 11 positions match TRBD1. The CDR3 has 17 residues. Trimming took 4 bases from V and 4 from J; bases not matched to a gene: 11. The germline gives CDR1 SGDLS, CDR2 YYNGEE. The chain's CDR3 is CASSRDRGEVWADTQYF. The CDR3 DNA reads as TGTGCCAGCAGCCGGGACAGGGGGGAGGTTTGGGCAGATACGCAGTATTTT.

This clone was found a few times. This chain connects TRBV12-5 to TRBJ2-3; D is perhaps TRBD1 (6 bases). CDR1 and CDR2 from the germline V gene are LGHNT and FRNRAP. With 6 bases removed from V and 6 bases from J, the gap between germline ends came to 13 bases. CDR3 length: 13 amino acids. In DNA, the CDR3 is TGTGCTAGTGGCCCAGGGGATACCGATACGCAGTATTTT. Translation: CASGPGDTDTQYF.

This chain connects TRBV5-1 to TRBJ1-5, with D unclear. V shed 2 bases and J shed 0 bases, with 3 bases lying between them. From germline, CDR1 is SGHRS and CDR2 YFSETQ. CDR3 size: 13 residues. The CDR3 nucleotides read TGCGCCAGCAGCTTCACTAGCAATCAGCCCCAGCATTTT. Protein sequence: CASSFTSNQPQHF.

This clone was seen a handful of times. The chain is built from TRBV2 and TRBJ1-1, with a weak D call TRBD1 (6 bases). Germline lookup yields CDR1 SNHLY and CDR2 FYNNEI. The CDR3 spans 15 residues. The V and J ends lost 8 bases and 2 bases respectively, with 18 bases between them. CDR3 residues: CASSGGRGSNTEAFF. CDR3 coding DNA: TGTGCCAGCTCAGGTGGCAGGGGCTCAAACACTGAAGCTTTCTTT.

The chain is built from TRBV30 and TRBJ2-3, with 8 bases identical to TRBD1. Germline CDR1 GTSNPN, CDR2 SVGIG (reference sequence). The CDR3 is made up of 15 amino acids. V was pared by 0 bases and J by 3 bases, with 5 bases of the junction left unmatched. CDR3 DNA sequence: TGTGCCTGGAGTGTAGTCAGGGGGCCGACAGATACGCAGTATTTT. It encodes CAWSVVRGPTDTQYF.

This chain joins TRBV19 and TRBJ1-1, with D tentatively TRBD1 (5 bases). This CDR3 spans 18 amino acids. CDR1 and CDR2 (germline): LNHDA, SQIVND (reference sequence). Trimming pared 6 bases from V and 0 bases from J, leaving 23 bases between. As DNA, the CDR3 is TGTGCCAGTAGGAGAACAGGCGGCTCGGGCCATCTGAACACTGAAGCTTTCTTT. Protein product: CASRRTGGSGHLNTEAFF.

Regarding this clone: The same CDR3 arises from other DNA sequences in this sample as well. CDR3 bases: TGTGCCAGCAGCTTAGTGGCTAGCGGGAGGGCGGGCACCGGGGAGCTGTTTTTT. It codes for CASSLVASGRAGTGELFF. V gene TRBV7-2 combines with J gene TRBJ2-2; TRBD2 matches 12 bases. The CDR3 totals 18 residues. Germline CDR1 and CDR2: SGHTA and FQGNSA. V lost 1 base and J lost 4; bases outside the gene matches: 7.

Notes on this clone: Distinct nucleotide sequences in the sample also encode this CDR3. CDR3 in amino acids: CASSLEGYGYTF. CDR3 nucleotides: TGTGCCAGCAGCCTGGAAGGCTATGGCTACACCTTC. This chain links TRBV5-4 with TRBJ1-2; D is undetermined. Germline V CDR1 and CDR2: SGHNT, YYREEE (reference sequence). The V end was cut by 4 bases, the J end by 4 bases, with 8 bases between. The CDR3 spans 12 residues.

The CDR3 reads CASEGTGGPSYEQYF. The CDR3 DNA reads as TGTGCCAGCGAAGGGACGGGAGGCCCATCCTACGAGCAGTACTTC. The rearrangement links TRBV28 to TRBJ2-7, with TRBD2 identical over 7 bases. CDR3 size: 15 residues. V trimming: 8 bases; J trimming: 1 base; junction bases outside the gene matches: 11. Germline CDR1 and CDR2: MDHEN and SYDVKM.

V usage is TRBV30 and J usage is TRBJ2-1; D is possibly TRBD2 (5 bases). There are 16 residues in the CDR3. Per the germline V gene, CDR1 is GTSNPN and CDR2 is SVGIG (reference sequence). Trimming cost V 4 bases and J 1 base, with 17 bases left between them. The CDR3 DNA reads TGTGCCTGGAAATTATCGCGGGCCCTGTCCTACAATGAGCAGTTCTTC. The encoded protein is CAWKLSRALSYNEQFF.

The V gene is TRBV27, the J gene TRBJ2-1; 9 bases line up with TRBD2. CDR3 length: 15 residues. V shed 4 bases, J shed 5 bases, and the junction held 6 bases outside the gene matches. Germline V lookup: CDR1 MNHEY, CDR2 SMNVEV (reference sequence). The CDR3 loop reads CASSSYSGSDNEQFF. The CDR3 nucleotides read TGTGCCAGCAGTTCGTATAGCGGGAGCGACAATGAGCAGTTCTTC.

This rearrangement joins TRBV5-4 to TRBJ2-6; D uncertain. V lost 4 bases, J lost 0 bases, and 5 bases lay in between. The germline V gene has CDR1 SGHNT and CDR2 YYREEE (reference sequence). The CDR3 is made up of 14 amino acids. The CDR3 bases are TGTGCCAGCAGCCTGCCCTCTGGGGCCAACGTCCTGACTTTC. This translates into CASSLPSGANVLTF. Full variable domain (remainder filled in from reference TRBV5-4 and TRBJ2-6): ETGVTQSPTHLIKTRGQQVTLRCSSQSGHNTVSWYQQALGQGPQFIFQYYREEENGRGNFPPRFSGLQFPNYSSELNVNALELDDSALYLCASSLPSGANVLTFGAGSRLTVL.

The chain recombines TRBV30 with TRBJ2-7; TRBD2 agrees at 7 bases. CDR1 is GTSNPN, CDR2 SVGIG, per germline (reference sequence). The CDR3 consists of 16 residues. The junction had 11 bases not matched to a gene; V was cut back by 3 bases and J by 0 bases. The CDR3 reads CAWRTQAGTFSYEQYF. The CDR3 nucleotides read TGTGCCTGGAGGACTCAAGCGGGAACCTTCTCCTACGAGCAGTACTTC.

Ten or more counts support this clone. The chain recombines TRBV9 with TRBJ1-2; D remains ambiguous. The V end was cut by 0 bases, the J end by 3 bases, with 9 bases between. CDR3 size: 14 residues. Per the germline V gene, CDR1 is SGDLS and CDR2 is YYNGEE. The CDR3 coding sequence is TGTGCCAGCAGCGTAGATGAAGTGGACTATGGCTACACCTTC. Translation gives CASSVDEVDYGYTF.

V gene TRBV7-8 combines with J gene TRBJ1-1; the D is unclear. Germline V gene sequence: CDR1 SGHVS, CDR2 FQNEAQ. The CDR3 loop spans 14 amino acids. The ends were cut back, 1 base at V and 3 bases at J, with 9 bases in the middle. The chain's CDR3 is CASSLVVKYTEAFF. As DNA, the CDR3 is TGTGCCAGCAGCTTAGTAGTGAAGTACACTGAAGCTTTCTTT.

The rearrangement links TRBV7-8 to TRBJ2-1; 11 bases fit TRBD1. This CDR3 region has 16 residues. Trimming cost V 2 bases and J 7 bases; bases outside gene matches: 7. In germline, CDR1 is SGHVS, CDR2 FQNEAQ. CDR3: CASSLSRTGGYNEQFF. CDR3 sequence (DNA): TGTGCCAGCAGCTTAAGTAGGACAGGGGGCTATAATGAGCAGTTCTTC.

J is TRBJ1-5 and V is TRBV28; unclear D gene. V lost 7 bases and J lost 0, with 7 bases in between. The germline CDR1 and CDR2 sequences are MDHEN and SYDVKM. There are 13 residues in the CDR3. DNA of the CDR3: TGTGCCAGCAATTTGGTTAGCAATCAGCCCCAGCATTTT. Translating gives CASNLVSNQPQHF.

The chain carries TRBV5-4 and TRBJ1-4; D is unresolved. This CDR3 comprises 14 residues. From germline, CDR1 is SGHNT and CDR2 YYREEE (reference sequence). V dropped 4 bases and J dropped 7 bases, with 14 bases sitting between them. CDR3 amino acids: CASSPTREGEKLFF. The CDR3 nucleotides are TGTGCCAGCAGCCCTACGCGTGAAGGTGAAAAACTGTTTTTT.

The V and J genes are TRBV28 and TRBJ2-4, with D unclear. There are 16 residues in the CDR3. CDR1 is MDHEN and CDR2 is SYDVKM in the germline V gene. Trimming took 4 bases from V and 1 from J, leaving 14 bases between them. The CDR3 reads CASSSIGSKAKNIQYF. CDR3 bases: TGTGCCAGCAGTTCCATTGGATCCAAGGCCAAAAACATTCAGTACTTC.

V and J are TRBV5-5 and TRBJ2-6; D call uncertain. Trimming stripped 2 bases from V and 0 bases from J, with 6 bases between. The CDR3 loop spans 15 amino acids. Germline-derived CDR1 and CDR2 are SGHKS and YYEKEE (reference sequence). The CDR3 is CASSLGPSGANVLTF. CDR3 bases: TGTGCCAGCAGCTTAGGACCCTCTGGGGCCAACGTCCTGACTTTC.

The sample holds one count of this clone. This chain connects TRBV11-2 to TRBJ2-3, with D tentatively TRBD1 (5 bases). Between the trimmed V and J ends, which lost 1 base and 1 base, there was a span of 9 bases. CDR3 length: 15 residues. Per the germline V gene, CDR1 is SGHAT and CDR2 is FQNNGV. The DNA for the CDR3 is TGTGCCAGCAGCTTAGGTGTCAGGGGCACAGATACGCAGTATTTT. Amino acid sequence: CASSLGVRGTDTQYF. The complete variable domain, with remaining parts taken from reference TRBV11-2 and TRBJ2-3, reads EAGVAQSPRYKIIEKRQSVAFWCNPISGHATLYWYQQILGQGPKLLIQFQNNGVVDDSQLPKDRFSAERLKGVDSTLKIQPAKLEDSAVYLCASSLGVRGTDTQYFGPGTRLTVL.

This rearrangement joins TRBV27 to TRBJ2-7, with D unresolved. The CDR3 is 13 amino acids. Germline lookup yields CDR1 MNHEY and CDR2 SMNVEV (reference sequence). The V gene lost 2 bases and the J gene lost 2 bases, with 7 bases spanning the gap. The CDR3 reads CASSLGITYEQYF. The CDR3 nucleotides read TGTGCCAGCAGTTTAGGGATTACCTACGAGCAGTACTTC.